This passage covers 25 T cell receptor beta chains from one sample sequenced in a study of cytomegalovirus exposure and HLA in healthy donors. Both 60 Vbeta primers and 13 Jbeta primers went into the PCR. Clones were read by immunoSEQ multiplex PCR, and TCRdb kept only the in-frame ones, dropping some. The sample consists of around 130,000 clones, 60% to 85% of them appearing once. Material: PBMCs. The receptors stem from a woman aged 35 to 49 in good health and CMV-seropositive.

V is TRBV5-1 and J is TRBJ2-5, with no clear D. The V gene's germline CDR1 is SGHRS and CDR2 YFSETQ. V dropped 1 base and J dropped 9 bases, with 7 bases sitting between them. The CDR3 spans 11 residues. For the CDR3, the DNA is TGCGCCAGCAGCTTGAGCGAGGCCCAGTACTTC. Protein sequence: CASSLSEAQYF.

The rearrangement links TRBV19 to TRBJ1-4; 9 bases fit TRBD1. J was trimmed by 6 bases and V by 5 bases; bases with no gene match: 4. CDR1 is LNHDA and CDR2 is SQIVND in the germline V gene (reference sequence). This CDR3 has 14 amino acids. The CDR3 DNA follows: TGTGCCAGTAGTCCACAGGGGGCGGATGAAAAACTGTTTTTT. This encodes CASSPQGADEKLFF. The full variable domain, rest sourced from reference TRBV19 and TRBJ1-4, is DGGITQSPKYLFRKEGQNVTLSCEQNLNHDAMYWYRQDPGQGLRLIYYSQIVNDFQKGDIAEGYSVSREKKESFPLTVTSAQKNPTAFYLCASSPQGADEKLFFGSGTQLSVL.

The chain carries TRBV7-9 and TRBJ1-1; 7 positions match TRBD1. The CDR3 runs 14 residues. V trimming: 2 bases; J trimming: 10 bases; junction bases outside the gene matches: 10. Germline V lookup: CDR1 SEHNR, CDR2 FQNEAQ (reference sequence). The CDR3 DNA is TGTGCCAGCAGCTTAATCCGAGGGGGCGGAGGAGCTTTCTTT. Translation: CASSLIRGGGGAFF. Full variable domain (remainder filled in from reference TRBV7-9 and TRBJ1-1): DTGVSQNPRHKITKRGQNVTFRCDPISEHNRLYWYRQTLGQGPEFLTYFQNEAQLEKSRLLSDRFSAERPKGSFSTLEIQRTEQGDSAMYLCASSLIRGGGGAFFGQGTRLTVV.

This chain links TRBV28 with TRBJ2-1; 9 nucleotides agree with TRBD2. Germline values: CDR1 MDHEN, CDR2 SYDVKM. With V trimmed by 2 bases and J by 8 bases, 4 bases remained unmatched. The CDR3 totals 14 residues. The DNA for the CDR3 is TGTGCCAGCAGTTTAGCGGGAGGGCTCTATGAGCAGTTCTTC. It yields the protein CASSLAGGLYEQFF.

The rearrangement links TRBV28 to TRBJ1-2; a weak D match, TRBD1 (5 bases). CDR3 size: 14 residues. Germline lookup yields CDR1 MDHEN and CDR2 SYDVKM. V shed 7 bases and J shed 8 bases, with 20 bases lying between them. The CDR3 DNA follows: TGTGCCAGCACCCTCGTCGGGGGAAGTAGCGGCTACACCTTC. This encodes CASTLVGGSSGYTF.

The V and J genes are TRBV25-1 and TRBJ2-3; D may be TRBD2 (5 bases). V was pared by 7 bases and J by 1 base, with 9 bases between. The germline gives CDR1 MGHDK, CDR2 SYGVNS. The CDR3 runs to 13 residues. The CDR3 loop reads CASTGIGTDTQYF. For the CDR3, the DNA is TGTGCCAGCACCGGGATAGGCACAGATACGCAGTATTTT.

The rearrangement joins TRBV15 to TRBJ1-2; the match to TRBD1 covers 9 bases. The CDR3 contains 16 residues. J lost 6 bases, V lost 1 base, and 9 bases had no gene match. CDR1 and CDR2 from the germline V gene are LNHNV and YYDKDF (reference sequence). CDR3 protein: CATSRGGTGKMDGYTF. CDR3 bases: TGTGCCACCAGCAGAGGAGGGACAGGGAAAATGGATGGCTACACCTTC.

This chain connects TRBV5-1 to TRBJ2-7; TRBD1 matches 8 bases. Germline V gene sequence: CDR1 SGHRS, CDR2 YFSETQ. V lost 1 base, J lost 3 bases, and 6 bases stayed unmatched. This CDR3 contains 15 residues. DNA for the CDR3: TGCGCCAGCAGCTTGAGGCAGGGGGCACTCTACGAGCAGTACTTC. Its translation: CASSLRQGALYEQYF.

The genes are TRBV5-6 and TRBJ2-2; 10 positions agree with TRBD1. The CDR3 is 16 residues long. Germline loops: CDR1 SGHDT, CDR2 YYEEEE. Trimming took 0 bases from V and 2 from J; bases not matched to a gene: 1. In nucleotides, the CDR3 is TGTGCCAGCAGCTTGGGGGACAGGGGTAACACCGGGGAGCTGTTTTTT. This codes for CASSLGDRGNTGELFF.

The chain joins TRBV9 to TRBJ1-1; perhaps TRBD1 as D (5 bases). Trimming removed 3 bases at V and 5 bases at J, with 20 bases between. CDR3 length equals 16 residues. CDR1 SGDLS and CDR2 YYNGEE come from the germline V gene. CDR3 protein: CASSDGPRGGGTEAFF. The CDR3 DNA is TGTGCCAGCAGCGACGGACCTCGTGGGGGAGGGACTGAAGCTTTCTTT.

This clone has just a few counts. V is TRBV27 and J is TRBJ2-7; no reliable D call. The V gene's germline CDR1 is MNHEY and CDR2 SMNVEV (reference sequence). The ends were cut back, 7 bases at V and 2 bases at J, with 6 bases in the middle. The CDR3 totals 11 residues. The CDR3 DNA reads as TGTGCCAGCAAGTCAGCCTACGAGCAGTACTTC. This gives the protein CASKSAYEQYF.

The chain uses TRBV6-1 and TRBJ1-1; D not resolved. The CDR3 extends over 12 amino acids. The germline V gene has CDR1 MNHNS and CDR2 SASEGT. The V gene lost 5 bases and the J gene lost 0 bases, with 4 bases spanning the gap. The CDR3 region has the DNA TGTGCCAGCAGTCAGTTGAACACTGAAGCTTTCTTT. It specifies CASSQLNTEAFF.

The chain links TRBV11-2 to TRBJ1-1; D unresolved. Trimming removed 0 bases at V and 1 base at J, with 9 bases between. The CDR3 spans 15 residues. The germline V gene has CDR1 SGHAT and CDR2 FQNNGV. The CDR3 reads CASSLEGHENTEAFF. Written as DNA, the CDR3 is TGTGCCAGCAGCTTAGAGGGCCACGAGAACACTGAAGCTTTCTTT.

This clone was seen a handful of times. V is TRBV28 and J is TRBJ2-1; 9 nucleotides agree with TRBD1. J lost 10 bases, V lost 3 bases, and 10 bases had no gene match. Germline lookup yields CDR1 MDHEN and CDR2 SYDVKM. This CDR3 has 15 residues. The CDR3, as DNA: TGTGCCAGCAGTTTGGGGGGGACAGGGACGAGAGAGCAGTTCTTC. Translating it yields CASSLGGTGTREQFF.

This chain connects TRBV27 to TRBJ2-6; 8 bases align to TRBD1. CDR3 length equals 18 residues. Germline V gene data show CDR1 as MNHEY and CDR2 as SMNVEV (reference sequence). The V gene end was trimmed by 2 bases and the J gene end by 4 bases; junction bases not matched to a gene: 10. This chain's CDR3 is CASSLSWDRSPGANVLTF. Here the CDR3 DNA reads TGTGCCAGCAGTTTAAGTTGGGACAGGTCTCCCGGGGCCAACGTCCTGACTTTC.

The chain links TRBV4-2 to TRBJ1-6; D ambiguous. CDR1 is LGHNA, CDR2 YNFKEQ, per germline. The V end lost 1 base, the J end lost 7 bases, and 14 bases lay between the germline ends. The CDR3 is 16 residues long. CDR3 nucleotide sequence: TGTGCCAGCAGCCAAGGACGCTCAGAGGCAAATTCACCCCTCCACTTT. This codes for CASSQGRSEANSPLHF.

This clone has only a few counts. The CDR3 loop reads CASSRGSGVSYEQYF. DNA of the CDR3: TGCGCCAGCAGCCGAGGCTCCGGGGTCTCCTACGAGCAGTACTTC. The chain links TRBV4-3 to TRBJ2-7, with TRBD2 as a possible D gene (5 bases). The CDR3 spans 15 residues. V gave up 4 bases and J gave up 0 bases, with 13 bases separating them. Germline-derived CDR1 and CDR2 are LGHNA and YSLEER.

The chain combines TRBV27 with TRBJ2-7; TRBD1 might be the D (5 bases). The CDR3 contains 15 residues. The V end lost 1 base, the J end lost 3 bases, and 13 bases lay between the germline ends. The V gene's germline CDR1 is MNHEY and CDR2 SMNVEV (reference sequence). CDR3 sequence reads: CASSLFIGQGYEQYF. The CDR3 DNA is TGTGCCAGCAGTTTATTTATTGGGCAGGGCTACGAGCAGTACTTC.

The chain recombines TRBV5-1 with TRBJ2-3, with a weak D call TRBD1 (6 bases). Trimming removed 4 bases from V and 2 bases from J, with 11 bases in between. Per the germline V gene, CDR1 is SGHRS and CDR2 is YFSETQ. The CDR3 spans 14 residues. The CDR3 region is CASSIRDNTDTQYF. CDR3 DNA: TGCGCCAGCAGCATCCGGGACAACACAGATACGCAGTATTTT.

The CDR3 loop is CASSLGGSTEAFF. In DNA, the CDR3 is TGTGCCAGCAGCTTAGGAGGGAGCACTGAAGCTTTCTTT. This chain joins TRBV7-8 and TRBJ1-1, with unresolved D. Trimming took off 1 base at V and 4 bases at J, with 7 bases between the two ends. This CDR3 comprises 13 residues. Germline V lookup: CDR1 SGHVS, CDR2 FQNEAQ.

The chain links TRBV6-6 to TRBJ2-5; 9 bases match TRBD2. J lost 3 bases, V lost 5 bases, and 7 bases had no gene match. The germline gives CDR1 MNHNY, CDR2 SVGAGI (reference sequence). CDR3 length equals 15 residues. CDR3 loop: CASSGIAGAKETQYF. CDR3 sequence (DNA): TGTGCCAGCAGTGGGATAGCGGGGGCTAAAGAGACCCAGTACTTC.

This clone came up a few times. The J gene is TRBJ2-1, the V gene TRBV5-8; D perhaps matches TRBD1 (6 bases). This CDR3 comprises 13 residues. Germline values: CDR1 SGHTS, CDR2 YDEGEE. The V gene lost 0 bases and the J gene lost 9 bases, with 10 bases spanning the gap. CDR3 protein: CASSLGTGSEQFF. Written as DNA, the CDR3 is TGTGCCAGCAGCTTGGGAACAGGGAGTGAGCAGTTCTTC.

This sequence joins TRBV6-5 and TRBJ1-1; unclear D gene. V lost 6 bases and J 2 bases, leaving 13 bases between the germline ends. CDR3 length equals 14 residues. Germline CDR1 and CDR2: MNHEY and SVGAGI. CDR3 region: CASRRGQENTEAFF. The CDR3 region has the DNA TGTGCCAGCAGGCGCGGGCAGGAAAACACTGAAGCTTTCTTT.

This sequence joins TRBV28 and TRBJ1-2; D might be TRBD1 (6 bases). Trimming pared 3 bases from V and 4 bases from J, leaving 9 bases between. Germline V gene sequence: CDR1 MDHEN, CDR2 SYDVKM. This CDR3 comprises 13 residues. CDR3 sequence: CASSFGGRYGYTF. The CDR3 DNA sequence: TGTGCCAGCAGTTTTGGGGGCCGCTATGGCTACACCTTC.

This clone was picked up a small number of times. The CDR3 nucleotides read TGTGCCAGCAGTTACGAAGTCCAGCAGCCCCAGCATTTT. It yields the protein CASSYEVQQPQHF. J is TRBJ1-5 and V is TRBV6-5; no firm D call. The CDR3 contains 13 residues. Trimming removed 2 bases from V and 7 bases from J, with 9 bases in between. The germline V gene has CDR1 MNHEY and CDR2 SVGAGI.